This TCR beta chain was recovered during a study of cytomegalovirus exposure and HLA in healthy donors. Primers for the PCR totalled 60 Vbeta and 13 Jbeta. Clones were sequenced by immunoSEQ multiplex PCR, and TCRdb holds only the in-frame ones, with some missing. This table holds fewer than 150,000 clones, more than 60% found once. The CDR3 has 15 amino acids. CDR1 and CDR2 from the germline V gene are SSHAT and FNYEAQ (reference sequence). The source of this sequence is a male donor in good health and CMV-seronegative. Sequencing was performed on PBMCs. The J gene is TRBJ2-1, the V gene TRBV7-7; 7 positions match TRBD2. Here the CDR3 DNA reads TGTGCTAGCGGGCGGGAACATAGCTCCTACAATGAGCAGTTCTTC. It codes for CASGREHSSYNEQFF.